The present TCR beta chain was sequenced within a study of blood T cell repertoires in COVID-19. Across the whole study: The samples span acute and convalescent COVID-19 from the United States, Italy and Spain. T cells, B-cell-depleted T cells, or PBMCs provided the cDNA or gDNA that served as material.

Per the original data handling: Nucleated cell counts were estimated from reference gene primer amplification. TCRdb's table, derived via immunoSEQ multiplex PCR, lists solely in-frame clones and lacks some. The DNA was the basis for D and trimming; V, J and clone size are from that table. Of under 350,000 clones listed, 83% are singletons. Germline CDR1 is KGHSH and CDR2 is LQKENI. CDR3 size: 15 residues. The V segment lost 1 base and the J segment 4 bases; nucleotides outside the gene matches: 7. The sequence came from a man between 60 and 75 years old who had recovered from COVID-19. Input material: peripheral blood. The genes are TRBV18 and TRBJ2-7; TRBD2 matches at 7 bases. The CDR3 region is CASSPQAGITYEQYF. In DNA, the CDR3 is TGTGCCAGCTCACCACAAGCGGGAATTACATACGAGCAGTACTTC.